One sample yielded the 21 T cell receptor beta chains listed below, sequenced in a study. One entry per CDR3 protein results from TCRdb running MiXCR on the 5' RACE reads. The repertoire holds nearly 55,000 distinct CDR3 sequences, with roughly 22% as singletons. The sequenced sample consisted of tumor-infiltrating naive CD4+ T cells sorted from the breast tumor. Specified subset: naive CD4+ T cells, CD4+CD45RA+CD25-. The receptors were gathered from a female donor with breast cancer.

The genes are TRBV28 and TRBJ2-1, with 9 nucleotides matching TRBD1. This CDR3 has 15 residues. V lost 5 bases and J lost 6; bases outside the gene matches: 8. Germline V gene sequence: CDR1 MDHEN, CDR2 SYDVKM. CDR3 loop: CASSIPGTGSNEQFF. The CDR3 DNA is TGTGCCAGCAGTATCCCCGGGACAGGGTCCAATGAGCAGTTCTTC.

This clonotype was counted ten times or more. This chain joins TRBV5-1 and TRBJ1-3; D is undetermined. The V gene lost 2 bases and the J gene lost 0 bases, with 9 bases spanning the gap. This CDR3 has 15 amino acids. Germline V gene data show CDR1 as SGHRS and CDR2 as YFSETQ. The CDR3 is CASSFERVSGNTIYF. For the CDR3, the DNA is TGCGCCAGCAGCTTTGAAAGAGTCTCTGGAAACACCATATATTTT.

The genes are TRBV10-3 and TRBJ1-2, with 7 bases lining up with TRBD1. The CDR3 contains 16 residues. The V gene end was trimmed by 5 bases and the J gene end by 0 bases; junction bases not matched to a gene: 9. Germline V lookup: CDR1 ENHRY, CDR2 SYGVKD. The CDR3, as DNA: TGTGCCATCAGTCGATTAACAGGGGAAGCTAACTATGGCTACACCTTC. Its translation is CAISRLTGEANYGYTF.

The chain couples TRBV7-8 to TRBJ1-2; D gene unclear. CDR1 is SGHVS, CDR2 FQNEAQ, per germline. With 0 bases removed from V and 6 bases from J, the gap between germline ends came to 8 bases. CDR3 length equals 13 residues. CDR3 in amino acids: CASSLAARDGYTF. The DNA for the CDR3 is TGTGCCAGCAGCTTAGCTGCTAGGGATGGCTACACCTTC.

V and J are TRBV7-2 and TRBJ1-1; unclear D gene. V shed 1 base and J shed 0 bases, with 3 bases lying between them. This CDR3 region has 13 residues. Germline loops: CDR1 SGHTA, CDR2 FQGNSA. CDR3 DNA sequence: TGTGCCAGCAGCTTAGAACTGAACACTGAAGCTTTCTTT. Its protein is CASSLELNTEAFF. Full variable domain (remainder filled in from reference TRBV7-2 and TRBJ1-1): GAGVSQSPSNKVTEKGKDVELRCDPISGHTALYWYRQSLGQGLEFLIYFQGNSAPDKSGLPSDRFSAERTGGSVSTLTIQRTQQEDSAVYLCASSLELNTEAFFGQGTRLTVV.

The chain recombines TRBV29-1 with TRBJ2-1; D may be TRBD2 (6 bases). This CDR3 is built from 15 residues. CDR1 is SQVTM, CDR2 ANQGSEA, per germline. Trimming stripped 6 bases from V and 5 bases from J, with 20 bases between. The CDR3 region is CSVPGGARHNNEQFF. CDR3 bases: TGCAGCGTCCCTGGAGGGGCAAGACACAACAATGAGCAGTTCTTC.

The CDR3, as DNA: TGTGCCAGCAGCCAAGATTTATCGGGGGCCAACAATCAGCCCCAGCATTTT. This gives the protein CASSQDLSGANNQPQHF. The chain has TRBV4-2 and TRBJ1-5, with D perhaps TRBD1 (6 bases). Per germline, CDR1 LGHNA and CDR2 YNFKEQ. V lost 0 bases and J 3 bases, leaving 15 bases between the germline ends. This CDR3 has 17 residues.

This clonotype has more than one count but fewer than ten. CDR3 DNA sequence: TGTGCCTCTAAGCGGGAGTGGGGCAATGAGCAGTTCTTC. Translated: CASKREWGNEQFF. The chain links TRBV2 to TRBJ2-1; 8 nucleotides line up with TRBD2. With V trimmed by 11 bases and J by 6 bases, 9 bases remained unmatched. The CDR3 loop spans 13 amino acids. The germline CDR1 and CDR2 sequences are SNHLY and FYNNEI. Full variable domain (missing parts from reference TRBV2 and TRBJ2-1): EPEVTQTPSHQVTQMGQEVILRCVPISNHLYFYWYRQILGQKVEFLVSFYNNEISEKSEIFDDQFSVERPDGSNFTLKIRSTKLEDSAMYFCASKREWGNEQFFGPGTRLTVL.

This clonotype was seen only once. A junction boundary mismatches the germline segment, possibly from a read error. The V and J genes are TRBV27 and TRBJ1-2; possibly TRBD1 for D (5 bases). The CDR3 contains 19 residues. CDR1 and CDR2 from the germline V gene are MNHEY and SMNVEV (reference sequence). The CDR3 DNA reads TGTGACAGCAGTCCCTACCGGGGGGGACGGCAGGCCTCTAACTATGGCTACACCTTC. Translating gives CDSSPYRGGRQASNYGYTF.

This clonotype has more than one count but fewer than ten. The chain is built from TRBV5-1 and TRBJ1-2; D might be TRBD1 (6 bases). Between the trimmed V and J ends, which lost 5 bases and 4 bases, there was a span of 18 bases. This CDR3 comprises 15 residues. Germline loops: CDR1 SGHRS, CDR2 YFSETQ. CDR3 sequence: CASRQGRSISYGYTF. The DNA for the CDR3 is TGCGCCAGCAGACAGGGCCGATCTATATCCTATGGCTACACCTTC. Variable domain in full (rest from reference TRBV5-1 and TRBJ1-2): KAGVTQTPRYLIKTRGQQVTLSCSPISGHRSVSWYQQTPGQGLQFLFEYFSETQRNKGNFPGRFSGRQFSNSRSEMNVSTLELGDSALYLCASRQGRSISYGYTFGSGTRLTVV.

This clonotype occurred a few times. V usage is TRBV2 and J usage is TRBJ1-1; no definite D call. V was clipped by 5 bases and J by 1 base, with 8 bases between them. The CDR3 extends over 13 amino acids. Germline V gives CDR1 SNHLY, CDR2 FYNNEI. This chain's CDR3 is CASSTDGNTEAFF. The CDR3 region has the DNA TGTGCCAGCAGTACGGACGGGAACACTGAAGCTTTCTTT.

The chain links TRBV5-4 to TRBJ2-6; 11 bases agree with TRBD2. The CDR3 totals 18 residues. Germline V gene data show CDR1 as SGHNT and CDR2 as YYREEE (reference sequence). With V trimmed by 5 bases and J by 0 bases, 7 bases remained unmatched. As DNA, the CDR3 is TGTGCCAGCAGATCTCCTAGCGGGAGGAGCTCTGGGGCCAACGTCCTGACTTTC. This encodes CASRSPSGRSSGANVLTF.

This clonotype was detected a few times. This chain connects TRBV7-2 to TRBJ1-4; possible D gene TRBD1, 5 bases. This CDR3 region has 15 residues. CDR1 and CDR2 from the germline V gene are SGHTA and FQGNSA. V shed 1 base and J shed 6 bases, with 12 bases lying between them. The CDR3 region has the DNA TGTGCCAGCAGCTTAGTGCAGGGTCGTGATGAAAAACTGTTTTTT. Residues: CASSLVQGRDEKLFF.

This clonotype has at least ten counts. The chain links TRBV7-2 to TRBJ2-1; 7 positions match TRBD1. CDR3 length: 14 residues. V lost 5 bases to trimming and J lost 4 bases; unmatched junction nucleotides: 5. Germline assignment: CDR1 SGHTA and CDR2 FQGNSA. CDR3 sequence: CASSTGQEYNEQFF. The CDR3 bases are TGTGCCAGCAGCACAGGACAGGAGTACAATGAGCAGTTCTTC.

In this sample, this clonotype turned up a few times. The chain is built from TRBV6-2 or TRBV6-3 and TRBJ2-7; 11 bases match TRBD2. In germline, CDR1 is MNHEY, CDR2 SVGEGT. The CDR3 is made up of 14 amino acids. J was trimmed by 2 bases and V by 10 bases; bases with no gene match: 7. CDR3 loop: CANTLAGGPYEQYF. In DNA form, the CDR3 reads TGTGCCAATACCCTAGCGGGGGGCCCCTACGAGCAGTACTTC.

V is TRBV7-6 and J is TRBJ2-5, with D hard to call. Trimming removed 5 bases at V and 0 bases at J, with 4 bases between. The CDR3 extends over 12 amino acids. The germline CDR1 and CDR2 sequences are SGHVS and FNYEAQ. CDR3 in amino acids: CASSRYQETQYF. The CDR3 DNA reads TGTGCCAGCAGCCGGTACCAAGAGACCCAGTACTTC.

The sample holds a few counts of this clonotype. The chain uses TRBV6-5 and TRBJ2-7; TRBD1 matches 11 bases. CDR1 is MNHEY, CDR2 SVGAGI, per germline. The length of the CDR3 is 15 residues. J gave up 6 bases and V 7 bases, and 11 bases lay outside the gene matches. In DNA, the CDR3 is TGTGCCAGCACCTCCGGGGGGACAGGGGGACTCGAGCAGTACTTC. Protein sequence: CASTSGGTGGLEQYF.

Remarks on this clonotype: Just one base apart from a much larger clone, this may be a read error. The CDR3 DNA follows: TGTGCCAGCACCTGCAGTGGCAGGGCCCACGAGCAGTACTTC. Protein sequence: CASTCSGRAHEQYF. V is TRBV6-2 or TRBV6-3 and J is TRBJ2-7; TRBD1 is a possible D gene (5 bases). CDR1 and CDR2 from the germline V gene are MNHEY and SVGEGT. The V end lost 7 bases, the J end lost 5 bases, and 18 bases lay between the germline ends. This CDR3 has 14 amino acids.

This clonotype was recorded once. A much bigger clone sits one base away, suggesting this may be a read error. This chain connects TRBV7-2 to TRBJ1-5; D not certain. Germline values: CDR1 SGHTA, CDR2 FQGNSA. V was clipped by 5 bases and J by 6 bases, with 17 bases between them. The CDR3 extends over 15 amino acids. This chain's CDR3 is CASSPSDGISQPQHF. In nucleotides, the CDR3 is TGTGCCAGCAGCCCCTCGGACGGTATCAGTCAGCCCCAGCATTTT.

This clonotype has a handful of counts. The junction does not match germline at one end; this may be a read error. CDR3 bases: TGTTCCTGGAGTGATATGAAGAGCAATCAGCCCCAGCATTTT. This encodes CSWSDMKSNQPQHF. The chain employs TRBV30 and TRBJ1-5; D remains unclear. CDR1 GTSNPN and CDR2 SVGIG come from the germline V gene (reference sequence). The length of the CDR3 is 14 residues.

There are many counts of this clonotype. The chain employs TRBV10-3 and TRBJ1-3; no firm D call. V gave up 0 bases and J gave up 6 bases, with 18 bases separating them. Germline loops: CDR1 ENHRY, CDR2 SYGVKD. This CDR3 has 17 residues. The CDR3 DNA reads TGTGCCATCAGTGAGTCGACTTGGCGAGGATCCGAAAACACCATATATTTT. Encoded protein: CAISESTWRGSENTIYF.